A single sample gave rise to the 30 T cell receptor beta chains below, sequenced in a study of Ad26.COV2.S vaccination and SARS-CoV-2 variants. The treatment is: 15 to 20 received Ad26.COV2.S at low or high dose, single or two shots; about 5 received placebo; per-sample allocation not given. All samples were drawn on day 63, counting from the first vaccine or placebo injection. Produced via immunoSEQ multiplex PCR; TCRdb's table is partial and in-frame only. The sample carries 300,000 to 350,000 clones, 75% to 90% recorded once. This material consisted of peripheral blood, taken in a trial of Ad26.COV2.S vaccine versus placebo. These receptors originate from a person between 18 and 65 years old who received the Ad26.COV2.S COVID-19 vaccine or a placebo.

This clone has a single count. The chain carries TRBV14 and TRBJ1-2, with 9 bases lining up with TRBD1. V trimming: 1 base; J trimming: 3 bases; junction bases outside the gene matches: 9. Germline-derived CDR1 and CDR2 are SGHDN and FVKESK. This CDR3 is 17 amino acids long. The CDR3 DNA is TGTGCCAGCAGCCAAGGATATACAGGGGGCCTTTACTATGGCTACACCTTC. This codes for CASSQGYTGGLYYGYTF.

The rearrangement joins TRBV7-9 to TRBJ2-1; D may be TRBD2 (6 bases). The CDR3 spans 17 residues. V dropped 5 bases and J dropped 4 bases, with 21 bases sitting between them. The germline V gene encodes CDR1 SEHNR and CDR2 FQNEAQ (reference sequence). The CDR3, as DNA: TGTGCCAGCAGCCCTGAAGGCTTCGGGAGTGGGTACAATGAGCAGTTCTTC. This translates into CASSPEGFGSGYNEQFF.

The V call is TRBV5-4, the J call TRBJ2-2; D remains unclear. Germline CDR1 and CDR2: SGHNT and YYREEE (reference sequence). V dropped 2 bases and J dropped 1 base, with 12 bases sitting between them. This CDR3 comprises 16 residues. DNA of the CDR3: TGTGCCAGCAGCTTTAACCCGGCTCTGAACACCGGGGAGCTGTTTTTT. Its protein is CASSFNPALNTGELFF.

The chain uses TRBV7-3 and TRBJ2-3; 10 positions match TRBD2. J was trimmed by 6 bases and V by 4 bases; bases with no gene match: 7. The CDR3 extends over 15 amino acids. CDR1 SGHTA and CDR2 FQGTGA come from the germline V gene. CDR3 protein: CASSSLAGAVDTQYF. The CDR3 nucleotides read TGTGCCAGCAGCTCCCTAGCGGGAGCGGTGGATACGCAGTATTTT. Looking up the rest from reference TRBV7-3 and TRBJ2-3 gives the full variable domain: GAGVSQTPSNKVTEKGKYVELRCDPISGHTALYWYRQSLGQGPEFLIYFQGTGAADDSGLPNDRFFAVRPEGSVSTLKIQRTERGDSAVYLCASSSLAGAVDTQYFGPGTRLTVL.

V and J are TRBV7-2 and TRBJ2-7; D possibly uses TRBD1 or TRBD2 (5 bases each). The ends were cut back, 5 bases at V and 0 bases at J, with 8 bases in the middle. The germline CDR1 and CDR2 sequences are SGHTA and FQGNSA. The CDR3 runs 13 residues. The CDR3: CASSEGPSYEQYF. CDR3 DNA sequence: TGTGCCAGCAGCGAGGGACCCTCCTACGAGCAGTACTTC.

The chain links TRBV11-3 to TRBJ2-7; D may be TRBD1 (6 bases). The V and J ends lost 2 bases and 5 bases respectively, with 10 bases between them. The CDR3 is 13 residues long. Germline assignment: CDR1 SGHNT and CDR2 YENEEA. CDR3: CASSLQGSDEQYF. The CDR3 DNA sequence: TGTGCCAGCAGCTTACAGGGGTCCGACGAGCAGTACTTC.

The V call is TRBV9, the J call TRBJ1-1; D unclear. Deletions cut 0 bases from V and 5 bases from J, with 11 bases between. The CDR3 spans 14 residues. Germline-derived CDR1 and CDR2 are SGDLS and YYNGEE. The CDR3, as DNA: TGTGCCAGCAGCGTAGTGACTGATTATACTGAAGCTTTCTTT. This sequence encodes CASSVVTDYTEAFF.

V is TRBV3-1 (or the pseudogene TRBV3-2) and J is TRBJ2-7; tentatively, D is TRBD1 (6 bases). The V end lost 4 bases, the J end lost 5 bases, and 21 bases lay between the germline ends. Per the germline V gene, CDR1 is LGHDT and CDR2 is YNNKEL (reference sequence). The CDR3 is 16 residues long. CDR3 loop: CASSPRARKGEHEQYF. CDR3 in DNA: TGTGCCAGCAGCCCCAGGGCCCGGAAGGGGGAGCACGAGCAGTACTTC.

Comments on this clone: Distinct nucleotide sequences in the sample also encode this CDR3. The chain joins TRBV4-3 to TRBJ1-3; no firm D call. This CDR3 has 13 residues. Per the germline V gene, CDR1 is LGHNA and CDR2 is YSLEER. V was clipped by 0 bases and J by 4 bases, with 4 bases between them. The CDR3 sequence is CASSQDRGNTIYF. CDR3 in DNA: TGCGCCAGCAGCCAAGATAGAGGAAACACCATATATTTT.

The CDR3 protein is CASGGGLDQETQYF. CDR3 sequence (DNA): TGTGCCAGCGGCGGGGGGCTGGACCAAGAGACCCAGTACTTC. The genes are TRBV6-5 and TRBJ2-5; 8 bases line up with TRBD2. Per germline, CDR1 MNHEY and CDR2 SVGAGI. The CDR3 has 14 amino acids. The V gene end was trimmed by 8 bases and the J gene end by 0 bases; junction bases not matched to a gene: 5.

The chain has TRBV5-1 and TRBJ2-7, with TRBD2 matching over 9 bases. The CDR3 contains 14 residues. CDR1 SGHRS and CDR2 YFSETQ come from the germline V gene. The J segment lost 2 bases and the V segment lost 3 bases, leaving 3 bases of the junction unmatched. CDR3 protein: CASSSAGGPYEQYF. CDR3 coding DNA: TGCGCCAGCAGCTCAGCGGGGGGTCCCTACGAGCAGTACTTC.

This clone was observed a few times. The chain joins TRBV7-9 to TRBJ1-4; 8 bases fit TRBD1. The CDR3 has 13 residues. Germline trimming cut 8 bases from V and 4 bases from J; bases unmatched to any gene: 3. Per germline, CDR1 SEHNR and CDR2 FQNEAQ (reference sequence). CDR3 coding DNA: TGTGCCAGCGCAGGGGGCATTAATGAAAAACTGTTTTTT. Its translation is CASAGGINEKLFF.

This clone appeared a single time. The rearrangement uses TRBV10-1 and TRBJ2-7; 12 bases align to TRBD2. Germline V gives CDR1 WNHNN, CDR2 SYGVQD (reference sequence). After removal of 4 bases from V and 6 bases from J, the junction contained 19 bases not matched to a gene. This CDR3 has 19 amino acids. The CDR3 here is CASSAGPRKSLAGGFEQYF. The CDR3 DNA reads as TGCGCCAGCAGTGCCGGCCCTCGTAAGTCACTAGCGGGAGGATTCGAGCAGTACTTC.

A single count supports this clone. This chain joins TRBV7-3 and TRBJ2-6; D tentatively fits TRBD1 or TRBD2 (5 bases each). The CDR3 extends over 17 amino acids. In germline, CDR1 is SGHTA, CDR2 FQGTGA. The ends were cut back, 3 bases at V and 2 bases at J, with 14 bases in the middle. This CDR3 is CASSLGVGFAGANVLTF. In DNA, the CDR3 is TGTGCCAGCAGCTTGGGGGTTGGTTTCGCTGGGGCCAACGTCCTGACTTTC.

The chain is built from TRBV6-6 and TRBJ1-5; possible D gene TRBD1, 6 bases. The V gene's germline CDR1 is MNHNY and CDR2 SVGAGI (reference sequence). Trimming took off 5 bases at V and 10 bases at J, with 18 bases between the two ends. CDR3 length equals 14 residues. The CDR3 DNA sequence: TGTGCCAGCAGTAGGACAGCAGAAGGTGGCCCCCAGCATTTT. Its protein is CASSRTAEGGPQHF.

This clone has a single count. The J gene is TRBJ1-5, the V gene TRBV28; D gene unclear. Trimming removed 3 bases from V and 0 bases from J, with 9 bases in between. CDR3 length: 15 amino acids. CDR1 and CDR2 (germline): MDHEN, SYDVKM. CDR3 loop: CASSFRWGSNQPQHF. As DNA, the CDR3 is TGTGCCAGCAGTTTTCGGTGGGGTAGCAATCAGCCCCAGCATTTT.

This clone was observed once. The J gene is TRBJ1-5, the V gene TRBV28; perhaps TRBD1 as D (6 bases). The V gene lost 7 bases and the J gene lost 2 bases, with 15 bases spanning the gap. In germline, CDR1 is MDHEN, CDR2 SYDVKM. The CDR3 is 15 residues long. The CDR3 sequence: CASTPPTGGNQPQHF. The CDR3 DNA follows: TGTGCCAGCACCCCCCCGACAGGAGGCAATCAGCCCCAGCATTTT. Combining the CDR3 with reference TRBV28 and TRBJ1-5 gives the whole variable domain DVKVTQSSRYLVKRTGEKVFLECVQDMDHENMFWYRQDPGLGLRLIYFSYDVKMKEKGDIPEGYSVSREKKERFSLILESASTNQTSMYLCASTPPTGGNQPQHFGDGTRLSIL.

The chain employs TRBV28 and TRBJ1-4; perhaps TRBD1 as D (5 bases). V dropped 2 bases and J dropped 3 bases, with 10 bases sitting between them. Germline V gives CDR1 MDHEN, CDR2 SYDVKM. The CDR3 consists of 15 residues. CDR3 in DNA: TGTGCCAGCAGTTTAGAGGGGCTGCCTAATGAAAAACTGTTTTTT. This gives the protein CASSLEGLPNEKLFF. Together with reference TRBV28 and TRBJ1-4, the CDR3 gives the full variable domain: DVKVTQSSRYLVKRTGEKVFLECVQDMDHENMFWYRQDPGLGLRLIYFSYDVKMKEKGDIPEGYSVSREKKERFSLILESASTNQTSMYLCASSLEGLPNEKLFFGSGTQLSVL.

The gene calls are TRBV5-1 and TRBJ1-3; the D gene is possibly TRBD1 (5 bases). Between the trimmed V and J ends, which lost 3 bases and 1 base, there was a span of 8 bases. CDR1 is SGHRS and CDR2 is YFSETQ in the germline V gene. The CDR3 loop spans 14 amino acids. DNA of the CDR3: TGCGCCAGCAGCTACGGGGGATCTGGAAACACCATATATTTT. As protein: CASSYGGSGNTIYF.

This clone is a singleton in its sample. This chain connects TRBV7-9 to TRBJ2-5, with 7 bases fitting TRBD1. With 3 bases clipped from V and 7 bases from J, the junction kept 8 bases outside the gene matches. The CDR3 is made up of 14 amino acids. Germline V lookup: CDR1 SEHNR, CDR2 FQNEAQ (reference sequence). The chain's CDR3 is CASSFTDRPRTQYF. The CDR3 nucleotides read TGTGCCAGCAGCTTTACGGACAGGCCGCGGACCCAGTACTTC.

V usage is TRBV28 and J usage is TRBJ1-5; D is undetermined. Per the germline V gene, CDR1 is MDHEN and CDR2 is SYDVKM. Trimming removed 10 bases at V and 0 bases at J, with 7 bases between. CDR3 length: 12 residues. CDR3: CATRPSNQPQHF. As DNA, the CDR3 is TGTGCCACCAGACCTAGCAATCAGCCCCAGCATTTT.

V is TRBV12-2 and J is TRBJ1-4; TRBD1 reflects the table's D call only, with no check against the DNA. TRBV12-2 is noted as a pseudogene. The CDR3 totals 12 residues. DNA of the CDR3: TGTGCAAGTCTCACCAGGAATGAAAAACTGTTTTTT. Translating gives CASLTRNEKLFF.

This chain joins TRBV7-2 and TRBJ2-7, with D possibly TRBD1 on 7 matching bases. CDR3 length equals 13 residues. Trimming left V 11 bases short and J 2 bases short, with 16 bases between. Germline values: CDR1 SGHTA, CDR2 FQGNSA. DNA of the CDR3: TGTGCCGCGCGGGGACAGCATACCTACGAGCAGTACTTC. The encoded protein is CAARGQHTYEQYF.

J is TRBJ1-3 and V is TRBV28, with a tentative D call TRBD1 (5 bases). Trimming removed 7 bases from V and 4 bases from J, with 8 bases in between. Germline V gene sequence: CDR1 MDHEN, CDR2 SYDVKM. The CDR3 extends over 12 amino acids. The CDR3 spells CASKAGGNTIYF. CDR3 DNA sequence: TGTGCCAGCAAGGCAGGGGGAAACACCATATATTTT.

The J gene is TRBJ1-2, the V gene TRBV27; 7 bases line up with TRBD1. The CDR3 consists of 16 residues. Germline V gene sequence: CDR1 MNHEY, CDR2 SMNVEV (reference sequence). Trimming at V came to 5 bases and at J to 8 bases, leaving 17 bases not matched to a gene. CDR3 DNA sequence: TGTGCCAGCAGTCCGAACAGGGGCGACTTCTCGCACGGCTACACCTTC. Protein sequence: CASSPNRGDFSHGYTF.

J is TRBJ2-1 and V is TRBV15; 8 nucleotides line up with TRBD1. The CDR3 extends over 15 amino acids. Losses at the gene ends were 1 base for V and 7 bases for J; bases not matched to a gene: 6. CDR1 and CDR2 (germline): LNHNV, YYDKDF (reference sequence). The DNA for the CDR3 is TGTGCCACCAGCAGAGGAGGGACAGGACGGAATGAGCAGTTCTTC. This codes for CATSRGGTGRNEQFF.

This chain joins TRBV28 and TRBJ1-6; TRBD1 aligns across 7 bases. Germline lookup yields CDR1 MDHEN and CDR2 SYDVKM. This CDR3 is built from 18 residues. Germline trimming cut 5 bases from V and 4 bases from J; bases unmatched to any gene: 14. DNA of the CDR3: TGTGCCAGCAGTCCGCCGGGACAGAGAAACTTATATAATTCACCCCTCCACTTT. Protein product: CASSPPGQRNLYNSPLHF.

The CDR3 sequence is CASSIISPGELFF. In DNA form, the CDR3 reads TGTGCCAGTAGTATAATCAGTCCCGGGGAGCTGTTTTTT. The rearrangement links TRBV19 to TRBJ2-2, with D unclear. This CDR3 contains 13 residues. Germline CDR1 LNHDA, CDR2 SQIVND (reference sequence). Trimming shortened V by 2 bases and J by 6 bases, and 7 bases separated the two germline ends. Combining the CDR3 with reference TRBV19 and TRBJ2-2 gives the whole variable domain DGGITQSPKYLFRKEGQNVTLSCEQNLNHDAMYWYRQDPGQGLRLIYYSQIVNDFQKGDIAEGYSVSREKKESFPLTVTSAQKNPTAFYLCASSIISPGELFFGEGSRLTVL.

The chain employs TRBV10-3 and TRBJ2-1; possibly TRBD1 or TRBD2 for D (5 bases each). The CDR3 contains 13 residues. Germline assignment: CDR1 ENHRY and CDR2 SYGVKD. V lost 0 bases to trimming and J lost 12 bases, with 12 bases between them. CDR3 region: CAISESEGRWQFF. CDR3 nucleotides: TGTGCCATCAGTGAGTCTGAGGGGCGCTGGCAGTTCTTC.

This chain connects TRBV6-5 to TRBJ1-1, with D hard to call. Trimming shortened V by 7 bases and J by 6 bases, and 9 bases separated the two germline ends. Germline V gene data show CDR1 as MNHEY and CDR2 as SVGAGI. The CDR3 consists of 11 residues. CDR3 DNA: TGTGCCAGCATAAGGTACGCTGAAGCTTTCTTT. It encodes CASIRYAEAFF.